The 18 T cell receptor beta chains below were found in one sample sequenced in a study of blood T cells in healthy people across ages. The use of a sample-barcoded 5' primer and a J-beta primer mix characterized a second PCR of roughly 6 to 11 cycles. Each CDR3 protein is one row after TCRdb ran MiXCR on the 5' RACE reads. This table has about 1 million distinct CDR3 sequences, roughly 45% appearing once. Sample: blood. The receptor set was obtained from a woman aged 60-75 years in good health.

The V gene is TRBV6-6, the J gene TRBJ2-1; the match to TRBD1 covers 7 bases. Germline V gives CDR1 MNHNY, CDR2 SVGAGI (reference sequence). This CDR3 is 13 amino acids long. After removal of 6 bases from V and 9 bases from J, the junction contained 8 bases not matched to a gene. CDR3 coding DNA: TGTGCCAGCAGCGACCTACAGGGGAGTGAGCAGTTCTTC. It is translated as CASSDLQGSEQFF.

This clonotype was counted only a few times. This sequence joins TRBV11-2 and TRBJ2-3; no clear D gene. The V end lost 2 bases, the J end lost 4 bases, and 13 bases lay between the germline ends. The V gene's germline CDR1 is SGHAT and CDR2 FQNNGV. The CDR3 length is 15 residues. DNA of the CDR3: TGTGCCAGCAGCTTAAGGACGTTGGTGCCAGATACGCAGTATTTT. Translating gives CASSLRTLVPDTQYF.

The chain combines TRBV28 with TRBJ2-5; 8 bases are shared with TRBD1. TRBJ2-7 explains the end of the DNA better; the J call may be wrong. The CDR3 runs 17 residues. Germline V gene sequence: CDR1 MDHEN, CDR2 SYDVKM. The CDR3: CASSLSPFEDRVHEQYF. CDR3 bases: TGTGCCAGCAGTTTATCGCCTTTTGAGGACAGGGTACACGAGCAGTACTTC.

This clonotype was seen more than once but under ten times. The chain combines TRBV10-1 with TRBJ2-5, with D possibly matching TRBD2 (6 bases). Germline CDR1 WNHNN, CDR2 SYGVQD (reference sequence). The CDR3 sequence is 13 residues long. V was trimmed by 6 bases and J by 6 bases, leaving 14 bases between them. The CDR3 sequence is CASSLGSGKTQYF. The CDR3 DNA sequence: TGCGCCAGCAGCCTGGGTAGCGGAAAGACCCAGTACTTC.

The rearrangement links TRBV6-6 to TRBJ2-3, with D maybe TRBD1 (5 bases). The CDR3 has 16 amino acids. The V gene lost 6 bases and the J gene lost 0 bases, with 16 bases spanning the gap. Germline-derived CDR1 and CDR2 are MNHNY and SVGAGI (reference sequence). CDR3 sequence reads: CASRPRGGRSTDTQYF. The CDR3 DNA sequence: TGTGCCAGCAGGCCTAGGGGCGGCAGAAGCACAGATACGCAGTATTTT.

The chain joins TRBV7-3 to TRBJ2-2; D gene unclear. V gave up 3 bases and J gave up 8 bases, with 7 bases separating them. The germline CDR1 and CDR2 sequences are SGHTA and FQGTGA. CDR3 size: 12 residues. The CDR3 DNA follows: TGTGCCAGCAGCTTCCAATCTGGGGAGCTGTTTTTT. The encoded protein is CASSFQSGELFF.

The V call is TRBV25-1, the J call TRBJ1-5, with no clear D. Per germline, CDR1 MGHDK and CDR2 SYGVNS. The CDR3 covers 13 residues. V lost 1 base and J lost 7, with 8 bases in between. CDR3 amino acids: CASSECVEQPQHF. DNA for the CDR3: TGTGCCAGCAGTGAATGCGTCGAACAGCCCCAGCATTTT.

The sample holds a few counts of this clonotype. The chain recombines TRBV18 with TRBJ2-3, with 12 nucleotides matching TRBD2. The CDR3 loop spans 14 amino acids. Germline V CDR1 and CDR2: KGHSH, LQKENI. The V gene end was trimmed by 6 bases and the J gene end by 6 bases; junction bases not matched to a gene: 4. The CDR3, as DNA: TGTGCCAGCTCGAAAACTAGCGGGAGGGATACGCAGTATTTT. Translated: CASSKTSGRDTQYF.

The V and J genes are TRBV28 and TRBJ1-2; 8 positions match TRBD1. CDR1 is MDHEN and CDR2 is SYDVKM in the germline V gene. Losses at the gene ends were 5 bases for V and 7 bases for J; bases not matched to a gene: 9. The CDR3 spans 14 residues. CDR3 residues: CASSGQGSICGYTF. The CDR3 DNA reads as TGTGCCAGCAGTGGACAGGGTAGTATCTGTGGCTACACCTTC.

The V call is TRBV9, the J call TRBJ1-6; 7 nucleotides line up with TRBD1. This CDR3 spans 15 amino acids. Losses at the gene ends were 4 bases for V and 7 bases for J; bases not matched to a gene: 8. Germline CDR1 SGDLS, CDR2 YYNGEE. In nucleotides, the CDR3 is TGTGCCAGCAGCTCCCGACAGGGCGGGAATTCACCCCTCCACTTT. It translates to CASSSRQGGNSPLHF.

In this sample, this clonotype turned up a few times. The chain has TRBV7-9 and TRBJ2-6; D gene unclear. V dropped 1 base and J dropped 4 bases, with 5 bases sitting between them. The germline V gene has CDR1 SEHNR and CDR2 FQNEAQ (reference sequence). The CDR3 is 14 residues long. The CDR3, as DNA: TGTGCCAGCAGCTTAGGTCTAGGGGCCAACGTCCTGACTTTC. The encoded protein is CASSLGLGANVLTF.

This clonotype was counted a few times. The J gene is TRBJ2-7, the V gene TRBV2; weak D call: TRBD2 (5 bases). The V and J ends lost 5 bases and 3 bases respectively, with 14 bases between them. Germline loops: CDR1 SNHLY, CDR2 FYNNEI. This CDR3 region has 14 residues. This CDR3 is CASSQRAGGYEQYF. CDR3 sequence (DNA): TGTGCCAGCAGTCAGAGGGCTGGTGGCTACGAGCAGTACTTC.

This clonotype was recorded a few times. V gene TRBV29-1 combines with J gene TRBJ1-2; no firm D call. Trimming removed 7 bases from V and 4 bases from J, with 16 bases in between. Germline V lookup: CDR1 SQVTM, CDR2 ANQGSEA. The CDR3 runs 13 residues. The CDR3 spells CSGASTVGYGYTF. The DNA for the CDR3 is TGCAGCGGGGCCTCCACAGTGGGCTATGGCTACACCTTC. Supplemented by reference TRBV29-1 and TRBJ1-2, the full variable domain reads SAVISQKPSRDICQRGTSLTIQCQVDSQVTMMFWYRQQPGQSLTLIATANQGSEATYESGFVIDKFPISRPNLTFSTLTVSNMSPEDSSIYLCSGASTVGYGYTFGSGTRLTVV.

This chain links TRBV15 with TRBJ2-1; tentative D call: TRBD2 (5 bases). V was clipped by 0 bases and J by 7 bases, with 13 bases between them. Germline CDR1 reads LNHNV; CDR2 reads YYDKDF (reference sequence). The CDR3 runs 15 residues. The DNA of the CDR3 is TGTGCCACCAGCAGAGATAGGAGCGGCGGGAATGAGCAGTTCTTC. Translated, it gives CATSRDRSGGNEQFF.

This clonotype was observed a handful of times. The chain combines TRBV20-1 with TRBJ2-2, with D maybe TRBD1 (5 bases). This CDR3 is built from 12 residues. Trimming took off 0 bases at V and 6 bases at J, with 5 bases between the two ends. CDR1 is DFQATT, CDR2 SNEGSKA, per germline (reference sequence). The CDR3 DNA is TGCAGTGCTAGAGAGGGGCCCGGGGAGCTGTTTTTT. Protein product: CSAREGPGELFF.

This chain connects TRBV6-5 to TRBJ2-7, with D maybe TRBD2 (6 bases). Deletions cut 4 bases from V and 0 bases from J, with 10 bases between. Germline V gene sequence: CDR1 MNHEY, CDR2 SVGAGI. The CDR3 is made up of 14 amino acids. Written as DNA, the CDR3 is TGTGCCAGCAGTTTCGGACTATTCTCCTACGAGCAGTACTTC. It is translated as CASSFGLFSYEQYF.

CDR3 coding DNA: TGTGCCAGCAGTTTAGGCGGGGGAAGCTATGGCTACACCTTC. This translates into CASSLGGGSYGYTF. The chain employs TRBV27 and TRBJ1-2; possibly TRBD1 for D (5 bases). Trimming shortened V by 2 bases and J by 4 bases, and 11 bases separated the two germline ends. The CDR3 runs to 14 residues. Germline CDR1 MNHEY, CDR2 SMNVEV (reference sequence).

In its sample, this clonotype was seen many times. The V and J genes are TRBV10-3 and TRBJ2-7, with 12 bases matching TRBD1. V was pared by 6 bases and J by 4 bases, with 4 bases of the junction left unmatched. The CDR3 is made up of 14 amino acids. Germline V gene lookup returns CDR1 ENHRY and CDR2 SYGVKD. In DNA form, the CDR3 reads TGTGCCATCAGGGGACAGGGGGCTGAATACGAGCAGTACTTC. Translated: CAIRGQGAEYEQYF.